These T cell receptor beta chains were read from a single sample in a study of cytomegalovirus exposure and HLA in healthy donors. The protocol was immunoSEQ multiplex PCR, while the TCRdb copy is restricted to in-frame clones and leaves out a portion. The sample has 210,000 or so clones, roughly 81% seen once; the top ten hold about 0.22%. Sequenced: PBMCs. The receptor source for this set is a girl aged 2-10 years in good health and CMV-seronegative. Each CDR3 is given with its conserved first and last residue. D genes are given only for firm matches. Clone size appears in some rows only: once, few, many, or a class for an expanded clone.

V: TRBV7-9; D: TRBD2; J: TRBJ2-5; size: NA; CDR3: CASSRPGGGVETQYF; DNA: TGTGCCAGCAGCCGACCCGGGGGGGGCGTGGAGACCCAGTACTTC
V: TRBV5-4; D: TRBD1; J: TRBJ2-5; size: few; CDR3: CASSWVDREETQYF; DNA: TGTGCCAGCAGCTGGGTCGACAGGGAGGAGACCCAGTACTTC
V: TRBV30; D: NA; J: TRBJ2-7; size: once; CDR3: CAASGGLLYGPYEQYF; DNA: TGTGCTGCGTCCGGGGGGCTCCTATACGGCCCCTACGAGCAGTACTTC
V: TRBV6-5; D: TRBD1; J: TRBJ2-7; size: NA; CDR3: CASNRPGQAYEQYF; DNA: TGTGCCAGCAACCGCCCAGGACAGGCCTACGAGCAGTACTTC
V: TRBV10-3; D: NA; J: TRBJ1-4; size: NA; CDR3: CAIRSGTTNEKLFF; DNA: TGTGCCATCAGATCCGGGACAACTAATGAAAAACTGTTTTTT
V: TRBV9; D: NA; J: TRBJ2-2; size: NA; CDR3: CASSAMNTGELFF; DNA: TGTGCCAGCAGCGCAATGAACACCGGGGAGCTGTTTTTT
V: TRBV7-9; D: TRBD2; J: TRBJ2-5; size: NA; CDR3: CASSLGLAGAQETQYF; DNA: TGTGCCAGCAGCTTAGGTCTAGCGGGAGCCCAAGAGACCCAGTACTTC
V: TRBV4-1; D: TRBD2; J: TRBJ2-1; size: NA; CDR3: CASSPGLYNEQFF; DNA: TGCGCCAGCAGCCCGGGACTATACAATGAGCAGTTCTTC
V: TRBV5-1; D: NA; J: TRBJ1-2; size: NA; CDR3: CASSTGAYGYTF; DNA: TGCGCCAGCAGCACCGGAGCCTATGGCTACACCTTC
V: TRBV5-4; D: NA; J: TRBJ1-1; size: NA; CDR3: CASSLAGSLGPEAFF; DNA: TGTGCCAGCAGCTTGGCCGGGAGCTTAGGCCCTGAAGCTTTCTTT
V: TRBV7-9; D: NA; J: TRBJ2-7; size: NA; CDR3: CASSSTGGALYEQYF; DNA: TGTGCCAGCAGCTCCACAGGGGGGGCCCTTTACGAGCAGTACTTC
V: TRBV30; D: NA; J: TRBJ2-5; size: NA; CDR3: CAWSDQGVATETQYF; DNA: TGTGCCTGGAGTGACCAGGGTGTTGCGACAGAGACCCAGTACTTC
V: TRBV5-1; D: NA; J: TRBJ1-4; size: NA; CDR3: CASSFFGGREKLFF; DNA: TGCGCCAGCAGCTTCTTCGGGGGGAGGGAAAAACTGTTTTTT
V: TRBV6-1; D: NA; J: TRBJ1-5; size: once; CDR3: CASSERLWGNQPQHF; DNA: TGTGCCAGCAGTGAGAGACTATGGGGCAATCAGCCCCAGCATTTT
V: TRBV9; D: NA; J: TRBJ2-1; size: NA; CDR3: CASSVGPENEQFF; DNA: TGTGCCAGCAGCGTAGGTCCCGAGAATGAGCAGTTCTTC
V: TRBV6-5; D: NA; J: TRBJ2-1; size: NA; CDR3: CASSYTSSYNEQFF; DNA: TGTGCCAGCAGTTACACGAGCTCCTACAATGAGCAGTTCTTC
V: TRBV7-2; D: TRBD1; J: TRBJ1-6; size: NA; CDR3: CASSLETGTGYNSPLHF; DNA: TGTGCCAGCAGCTTAGAAACCGGGACAGGGTATAATTCACCCCTCCACTTT
V: TRBV19; D: NA; J: TRBJ1-6; size: NA; CDR3: CASSTDRSHNSPLHF; DNA: TGTGCCAGTAGTACCGACAGGTCACATAATTCACCCCTCCACTTT
V: TRBV14; D: TRBD2; J: TRBJ2-7; size: NA; CDR3: CASSLLAGVEQYF; DNA: TGTGCCAGCAGCCTGCTAGCGGGCGTCGAGCAGTACTTC
V: TRBV11-2; D: NA; J: TRBJ1-5; size: NA; CDR3: CASSAPGAVNQPQHF; DNA: TGTGCCAGCAGCGCCCCTGGGGCAGTCAATCAGCCCCAGCATTTT
V: TRBV27; D: TRBD2; J: TRBJ2-7; size: NA; CDR3: CATATRDKLAGVIYEQYF; DNA: TGTGCCACCGCCACCCGGGACAAACTAGCGGGAGTAATCTACGAGCAGTACTTC
V: TRBV21-1; D: NA; J: TRBJ2-7; size: NA; CDR3: CASSKGGHEQYF; DNA: TGTGCCAGCAGCAAAGGGGGGCACGAGCAGTACTTC
V: TRBV9; D: TRBD1; J: TRBJ1-1; size: NA; CDR3: CASSPQGGLSMNTEAFF; DNA: TGTGCCAGCAGTCCCCAGGGGGGCCTCAGCATGAACACTGAAGCTTTCTTT
V: TRBV13; D: NA; J: TRBJ2-5; size: once; CDR3: CASSRVQEREQYF; DNA: TGTGCCAGCAGCCGCGTCCAAGAGAGGGAGCAGTACTTC
V: TRBV7-9; D: NA; J: TRBJ1-5; size: NA; CDR3: CASSLGKAGNQPQHF; DNA: TGTGCCAGCAGCTTGGGGAAAGCGGGCAATCAGCCCCAGCATTTT
V: TRBV5-4; D: TRBD1; J: TRBJ1-2; size: once; CDR3: CASSGDRTGYGYTF; DNA: TGTGCCAGCAGTGGGGATCGGACAGGGTATGGCTACACCTTC
V: TRBV27; D: NA; J: TRBJ1-6; size: NA; CDR3: CASSLLSVSLNSPLHF; DNA: TGTGCCAGCAGTCTACTATCGGTTTCCCTTAATTCACCCCTCCACTTT
V: TRBV5-1; D: TRBD1; J: TRBJ2-1; size: NA; CDR3: CASSLAGDRNEQFF; DNA: TGCGCCAGCAGCTTGGCCGGGGACAGAAATGAGCAGTTCTTC
V: TRBV4-1; D: TRBD2; J: TRBJ2-3; size: NA; CDR3: CASSQESGGAGGGADTQYF; DNA: TGCGCCAGCAGCCAAGAATCAGGGGGAGCGGGAGGGGGGGCAGATACGCAGTATTTT
V: TRBV5-4; D: TRBD1; J: TRBJ1-1; size: NA; CDR3: CASSPGQPDTEAFF; DNA: TGTGCCAGCAGCCCGGGACAGCCGGACACTGAAGCTTTCTTT
V: TRBV7-3; D: TRBD1; J: TRBJ1-5; size: NA; CDR3: CASSPDRDQPQHF; DNA: TGTGCCAGCAGCCCTGACAGGGATCAGCCCCAGCATTTT
V: TRBV4-1; D: TRBD1; J: TRBJ1-4; size: NA; CDR3: CASSQADRGRGEKLFF; DNA: TGCGCCAGCAGCCAGGCTGACAGGGGGCGAGGTGAAAAACTGTTTTTT